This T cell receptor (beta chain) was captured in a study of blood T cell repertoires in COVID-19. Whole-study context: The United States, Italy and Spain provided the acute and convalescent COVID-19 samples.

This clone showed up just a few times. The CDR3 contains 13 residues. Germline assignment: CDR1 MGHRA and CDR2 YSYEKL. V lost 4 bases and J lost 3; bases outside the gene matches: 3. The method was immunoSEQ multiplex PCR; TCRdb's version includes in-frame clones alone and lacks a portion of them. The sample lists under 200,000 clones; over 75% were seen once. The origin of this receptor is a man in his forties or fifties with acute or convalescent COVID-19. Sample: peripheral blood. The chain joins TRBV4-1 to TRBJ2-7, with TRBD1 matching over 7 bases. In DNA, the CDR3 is TGCGCCAGCAGCCGTACAGGGGACTACGAGCAGTACTTC. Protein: CASSRTGDYEQYF.